Here is one T cell receptor (beta chain) with its context. The target of this receptor is not known. No per-base quality is available; no much larger clone lies one base away. Library creation used the immunoSEQ multiplex PCR assay. For most patients, high-throughput TCR-beta CDR3 sequencing of genomic DNA was performed by Adaptive Biotechnologies. In the paper's pipeline: Adaptive's ImmunoSEQ software supplied the TCR sequencing data for about 18 patients, while MiXCR and VDJtools were used to process a few other patients. CDR3 nucleotide sequences shared between donor and recipient were removed because the origin of such sequences could not be assigned. At least 2-fold expansion over unstimulated cells and a minimum CFSE-low frequency of 0.002% (template counts) or 0.001% (read counts) were required for clones to be classified as alloreactive. Clones were considered mappable if detected in sequenced pre-transplant spleen, lymph node, or MLR CFSE-low populations of the donor or recipient. The cumulative frequency of alloreactive clones was calculated as a percentage of all sequences, weighted by copy number. TCRdb stores this immuneACCESS table with in-frame sequences only. Part of the clones is absent; in the studies checked, under half of the shortfall reflects unresolved V genes, and no reason is known for the rest. V and J calls plus clone size are reproduced from that table; the DNA served to infer D and trimming. The sample contains some 41,000 clones, around 92% of them found a single time. The biggest ten clones account for approximately 7.1% of the sample.

Inclusive of the bounding cysteine and phenylalanine, the CDR3 is 15 residues long. This entry keeps only the CDR3 DNA: 45 bases, framed from base 1. Sequences SGHRS (CDR1) and YFSETQ (CDR2) are obtained from the germline V gene. Relative to germline, V is 0 bases shorter and J is 5 bases shorter, with 14 bases between their ends. The data are from a study of graft-versus-host responses after intestinal transplantation (dated by TCRdb to 2020 to 2022). A note on the overall study: Recipients received multivisceral, liver-intestinal, or isolated intestinal transplants. Donor T cell macrochimerism was defined as a peak of at least 4% donor T cells among recipient peripheral blood mononuclear cells. Every recipient was given anti-thymocyte globulin induction, then maintenance tacrolimus and steroids for 2 to 4 years. After intestinal transplantation, graft-versus-host and host-versus-graft alloreactive T cell clones were followed in the graft, circulation and bone marrow using bulk TCR-beta CDR3 sequencing. Of the 20 to 25 intestinal transplant recipients enrolled in the cohort, one of whom was a retransplant, 3 patients without pretransplant specimens were excluded. Samples from a few later patients were sequenced in-house on an Illumina MiSeq with MiXCR processing rather than by the commercial service. Alloreactive clones were identified by sequencing pre-transplant mixed lymphocyte reaction products and comparing these products with unstimulated pre-transplant donor and recipient T cells.

The paper's findings and limits, for the study overall: GvH clones turned up in recipient bone marrow, with some appearing earlier in ileal mucosa or blood, a pattern consistent with an intestinal mucosal origin. Peak levels of circulating GvH clones were associated with declines in HvG clones early after transplant. The relatively low number and heterogeneity of intestinal transplant patients limited the conclusions. In the allografts of patients with donor T cell macrochimerism, GvH to HvG T cell clonal ratios were high.

In the first month after transplant, blood samples were collected up to 4 times, and after that at least monthly when available. Here the sequenced sample was PBMCs, taken approximately 270 days after transplant. The rearrangement combines TRBV5-1 with TRBJ2-5; the D segment might be TRBD1 or TRBD2, since each matches 5 bases. The TCR comes from a human patient who received an intestinal transplant, so some T cells may come from the graft donor. The CDR3 region has the sequence CASSLEWDPRETQYF. Read as DNA, the sequence is TGCGCCAGCAGCTTGGAGTGGGACCCCCGGGAGACCCAGTACTTC.